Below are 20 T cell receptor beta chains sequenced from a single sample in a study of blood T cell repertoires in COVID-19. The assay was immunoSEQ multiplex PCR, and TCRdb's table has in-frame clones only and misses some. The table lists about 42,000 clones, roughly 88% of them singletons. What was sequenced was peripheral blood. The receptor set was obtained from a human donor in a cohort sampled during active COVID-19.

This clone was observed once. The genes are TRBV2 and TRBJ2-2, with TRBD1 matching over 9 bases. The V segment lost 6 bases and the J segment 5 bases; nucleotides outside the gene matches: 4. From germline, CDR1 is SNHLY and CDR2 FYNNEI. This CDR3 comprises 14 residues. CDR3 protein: CASRQGAGTGELFF. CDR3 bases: TGTGCCAGCAGACAGGGGGCGGGAACCGGGGAGCTGTTTTTT. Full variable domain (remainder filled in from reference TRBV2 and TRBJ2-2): EPEVTQTPSHQVTQMGQEVILRCVPISNHLYFYWYRQILGQKVEFLVSFYNNEISEKSEIFDDQFSVERPDGSNFTLKIRSTKLEDSAMYFCASRQGAGTGELFFGEGSRLTVL.

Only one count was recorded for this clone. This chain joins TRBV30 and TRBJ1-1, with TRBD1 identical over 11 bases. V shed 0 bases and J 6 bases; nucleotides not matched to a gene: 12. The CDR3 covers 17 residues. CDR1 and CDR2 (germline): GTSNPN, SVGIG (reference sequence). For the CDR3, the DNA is TGTGCCTGGAGTGTAAAGAGGGGACAGGGGGTATCGTCTGAAGCTTTCTTT. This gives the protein CAWSVKRGQGVSSEAFF.

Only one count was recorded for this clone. CDR3 sequence: CASSQGRTGNQPQHF. The CDR3 DNA reads TGTGCCAGCAGCCAAGGGCGGACAGGCAATCAGCCCCAGCATTTT. This chain connects TRBV3-1 (or the pseudogene TRBV3-2) to TRBJ1-5, with D maybe TRBD1 (6 bases). This CDR3 has 15 amino acids. Germline CDR1 and CDR2: LGHDT and YNNKEL (reference sequence). Trimming removed 1 base at V and 2 bases at J, with 9 bases between.

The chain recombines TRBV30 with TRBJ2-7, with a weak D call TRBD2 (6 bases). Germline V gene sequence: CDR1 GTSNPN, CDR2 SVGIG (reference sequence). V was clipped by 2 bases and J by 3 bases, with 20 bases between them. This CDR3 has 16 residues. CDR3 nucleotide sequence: TGTGCCTGGAGTCCCCGGAGCGGGCTCTCGAACTACGAGCAGTACTTC. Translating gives CAWSPRSGLSNYEQYF.

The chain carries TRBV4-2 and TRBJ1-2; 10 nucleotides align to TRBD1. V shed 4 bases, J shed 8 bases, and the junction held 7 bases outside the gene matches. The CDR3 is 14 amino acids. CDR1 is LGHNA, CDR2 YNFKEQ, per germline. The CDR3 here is CASSPDRGQGGYTF. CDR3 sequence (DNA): TGTGCCAGCAGCCCAGACAGGGGGCAAGGAGGCTACACCTTC.

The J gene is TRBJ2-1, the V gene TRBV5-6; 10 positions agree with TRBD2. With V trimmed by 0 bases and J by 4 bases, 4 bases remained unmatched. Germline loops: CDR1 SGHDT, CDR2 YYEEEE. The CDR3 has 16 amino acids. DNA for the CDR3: TGTGCCAGCAGCTTGGCCCCAGCGGGGGGGTACAATGAGCAGTTCTTC. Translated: CASSLAPAGGYNEQFF.

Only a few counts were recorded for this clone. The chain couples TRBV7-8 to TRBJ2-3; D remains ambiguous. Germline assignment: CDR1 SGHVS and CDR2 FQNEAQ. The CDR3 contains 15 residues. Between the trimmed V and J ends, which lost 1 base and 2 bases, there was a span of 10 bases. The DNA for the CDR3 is TGTGCCAGCAGCTTAGGGGTGGGCCACACAGATACGCAGTATTTT. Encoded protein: CASSLGVGHTDTQYF.

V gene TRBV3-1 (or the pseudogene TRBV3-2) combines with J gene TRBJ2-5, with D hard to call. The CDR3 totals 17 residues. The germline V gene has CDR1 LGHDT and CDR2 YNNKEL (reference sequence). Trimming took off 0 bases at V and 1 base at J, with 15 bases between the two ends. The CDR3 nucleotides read TGTGCCAGCAGCCAAGATGCGGCAGCTCAAGCCCAAGAGACCCAGTACTTC. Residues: CASSQDAAAQAQETQYF.

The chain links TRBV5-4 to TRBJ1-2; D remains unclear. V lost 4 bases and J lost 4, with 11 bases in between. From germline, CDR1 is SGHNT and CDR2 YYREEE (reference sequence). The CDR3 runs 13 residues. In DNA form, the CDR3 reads TGTGCCAGCAGCCCGACGTCGGGCTATGGCTACACCTTC. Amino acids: CASSPTSGYGYTF.

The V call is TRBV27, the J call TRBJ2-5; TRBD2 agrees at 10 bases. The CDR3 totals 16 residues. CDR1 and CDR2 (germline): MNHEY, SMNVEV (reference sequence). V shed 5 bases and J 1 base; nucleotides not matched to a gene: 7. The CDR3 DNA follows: TGTGCCAGCAGTACGAGAATAGCGGGGGGCCAAGAGACCCAGTACTTC. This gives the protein CASSTRIAGGQETQYF.

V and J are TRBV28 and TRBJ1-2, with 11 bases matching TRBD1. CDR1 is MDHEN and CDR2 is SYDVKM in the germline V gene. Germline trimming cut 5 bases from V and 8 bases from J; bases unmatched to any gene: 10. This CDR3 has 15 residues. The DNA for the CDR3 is TGTGCCAGCAGTACCGGACAGGGGGCGCTTGGGGGCTACACCTTC. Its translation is CASSTGQGALGGYTF.

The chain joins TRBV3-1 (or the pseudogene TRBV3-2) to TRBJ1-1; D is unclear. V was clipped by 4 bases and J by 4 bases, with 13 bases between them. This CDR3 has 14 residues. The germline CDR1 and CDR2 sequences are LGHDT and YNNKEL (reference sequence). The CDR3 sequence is CASSPSEGRTEAFF. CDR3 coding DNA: TGTGCCAGCAGCCCAAGCGAGGGTCGCACTGAAGCTTTCTTT.

The CDR3 loop reads CASSESLRLAGDTNTGELFF. CDR3 nucleotide sequence: TGCGCCAGCAGTGAGTCCCTGCGGCTAGCGGGGGACACCAACACCGGGGAGCTGTTTTTT. This rearrangement joins TRBV10-1 to TRBJ2-2; 10 bases fit TRBD2. Losses at the gene ends were 0 bases for V and 2 bases for J; bases not matched to a gene: 12. The CDR3 runs to 20 residues. Germline V gene sequence: CDR1 WNHNN, CDR2 SYGVQD (reference sequence).

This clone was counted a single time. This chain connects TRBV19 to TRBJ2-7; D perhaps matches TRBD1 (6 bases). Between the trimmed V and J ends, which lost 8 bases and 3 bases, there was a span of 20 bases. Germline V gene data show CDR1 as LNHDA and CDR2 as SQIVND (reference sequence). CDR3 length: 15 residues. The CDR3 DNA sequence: TGTGCCAGTTCTCATTCGACTGGGGGCGACTACGAGCAGTACTTC. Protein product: CASSHSTGGDYEQYF. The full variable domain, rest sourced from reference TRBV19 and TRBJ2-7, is DGGITQSPKYLFRKEGQNVTLSCEQNLNHDAMYWYRQDPGQGLRLIYYSQIVNDFQKGDIAEGYSVSREKKESFPLTVTSAQKNPTAFYLCASSHSTGGDYEQYFGPGTRLTVT.

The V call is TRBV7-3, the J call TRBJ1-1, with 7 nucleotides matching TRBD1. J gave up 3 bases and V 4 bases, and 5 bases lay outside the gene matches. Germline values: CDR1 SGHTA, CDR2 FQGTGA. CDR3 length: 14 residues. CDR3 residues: CASSSTGEDTEAFF. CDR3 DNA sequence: TGTGCCAGCAGCTCAACAGGGGAGGACACTGAAGCTTTCTTT.

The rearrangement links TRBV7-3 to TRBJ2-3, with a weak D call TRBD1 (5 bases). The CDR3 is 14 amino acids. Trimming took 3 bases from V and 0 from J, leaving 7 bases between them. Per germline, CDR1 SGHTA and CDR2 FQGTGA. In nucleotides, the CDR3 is TGTGCCAGCAGCTTTGGACAAAGCACAGATACGCAGTATTTT. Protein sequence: CASSFGQSTDTQYF. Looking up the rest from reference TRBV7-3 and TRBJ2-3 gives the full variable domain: GAGVSQTPSNKVTEKGKYVELRCDPISGHTALYWYRQSLGQGPEFLIYFQGTGAADDSGLPNDRFFAVRPEGSVSTLKIQRTERGDSAVYLCASSFGQSTDTQYFGPGTRLTVL.

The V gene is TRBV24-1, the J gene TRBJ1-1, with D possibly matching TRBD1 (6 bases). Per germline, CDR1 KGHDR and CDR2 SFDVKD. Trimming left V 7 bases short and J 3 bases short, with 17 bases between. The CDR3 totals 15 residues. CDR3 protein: CATRPTGHRDTEAFF. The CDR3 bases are TGTGCCACCAGGCCCACGGGACACAGGGACACTGAAGCTTTCTTT.

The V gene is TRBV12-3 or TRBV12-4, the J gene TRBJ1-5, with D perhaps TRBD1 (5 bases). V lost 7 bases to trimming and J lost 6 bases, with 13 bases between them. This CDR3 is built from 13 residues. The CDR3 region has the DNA TGTGCCAGCACTGAAGGGAGGGGTCAGCCCCAGCATTTT. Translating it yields CASTEGRGQPQHF.

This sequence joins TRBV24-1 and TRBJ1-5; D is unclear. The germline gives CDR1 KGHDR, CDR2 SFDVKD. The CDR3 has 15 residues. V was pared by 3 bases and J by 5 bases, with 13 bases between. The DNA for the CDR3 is TGTGCCACCAGTGATCCCTCTAGGTCGGATCAGCCCCAGCATTTT. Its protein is CATSDPSRSDQPQHF.

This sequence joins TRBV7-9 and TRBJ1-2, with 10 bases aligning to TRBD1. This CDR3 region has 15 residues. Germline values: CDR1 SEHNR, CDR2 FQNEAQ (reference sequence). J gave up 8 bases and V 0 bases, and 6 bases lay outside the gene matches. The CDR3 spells CASSLAIGTGDGYTF. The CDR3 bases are TGTGCCAGCAGCTTAGCCATCGGGACAGGGGACGGCTACACCTTC.